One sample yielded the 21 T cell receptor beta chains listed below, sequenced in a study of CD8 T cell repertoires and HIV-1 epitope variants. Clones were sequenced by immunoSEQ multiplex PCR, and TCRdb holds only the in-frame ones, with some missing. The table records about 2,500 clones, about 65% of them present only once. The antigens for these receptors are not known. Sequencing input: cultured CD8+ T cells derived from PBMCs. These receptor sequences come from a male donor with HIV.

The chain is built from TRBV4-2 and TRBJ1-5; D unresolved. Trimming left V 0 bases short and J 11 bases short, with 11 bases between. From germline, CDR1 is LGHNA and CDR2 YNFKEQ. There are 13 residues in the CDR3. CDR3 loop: CASSQEWKLAQHF. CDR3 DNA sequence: TGTGCCAGCAGCCAAGAATGGAAACTGGCCCAGCATTTT.

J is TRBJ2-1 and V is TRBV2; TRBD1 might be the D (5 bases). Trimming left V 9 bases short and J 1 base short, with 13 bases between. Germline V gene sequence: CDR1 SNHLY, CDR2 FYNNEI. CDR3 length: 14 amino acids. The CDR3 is CARSLGLSYNEQFF. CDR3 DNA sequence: TGTGCCAGAAGTTTGGGGCTATCCTACAATGAGCAGTTCTTC.

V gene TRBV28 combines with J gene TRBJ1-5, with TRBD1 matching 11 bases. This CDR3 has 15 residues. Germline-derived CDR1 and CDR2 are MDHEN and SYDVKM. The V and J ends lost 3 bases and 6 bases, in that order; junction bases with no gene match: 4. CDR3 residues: CASSLGQGGTQPQHF. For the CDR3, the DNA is TGTGCCAGCAGTTTGGGACAGGGGGGGACTCAGCCCCAGCATTTT.

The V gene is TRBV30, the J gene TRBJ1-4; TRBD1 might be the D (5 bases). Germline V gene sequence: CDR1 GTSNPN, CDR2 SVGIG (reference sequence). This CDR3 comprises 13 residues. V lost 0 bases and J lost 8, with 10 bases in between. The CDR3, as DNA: TGTGCCTGGAGTGTTGGGGGTAGAGAAAAACTGTTTTTT. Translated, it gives CAWSVGGREKLFF.

The CDR3 is CASGRGLDEQFF. CDR3 nucleotides: TGTGCCAGCGGCCGGGGGTTAGATGAGCAGTTCTTC. The V gene is TRBV19, the J gene TRBJ2-1; maybe TRBD2 (6 bases). The length of the CDR3 is 12 residues. Trimming cost V 9 bases and J 8 bases, with 14 bases left between them. CDR1 is LNHDA, CDR2 SQIVND, per germline (reference sequence).

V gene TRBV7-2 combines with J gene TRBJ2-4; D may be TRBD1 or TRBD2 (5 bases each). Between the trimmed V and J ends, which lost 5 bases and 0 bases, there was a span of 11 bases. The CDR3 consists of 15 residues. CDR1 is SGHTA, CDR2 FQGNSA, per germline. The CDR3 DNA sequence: TGTGCCAGCAGCCCCGGGGCCCTAGCCAAAAACATTCAGTACTTC. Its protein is CASSPGALAKNIQYF.

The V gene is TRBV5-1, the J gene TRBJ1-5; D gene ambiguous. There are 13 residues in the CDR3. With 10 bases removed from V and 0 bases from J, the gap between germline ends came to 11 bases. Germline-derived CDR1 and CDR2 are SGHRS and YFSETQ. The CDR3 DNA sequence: TGCGCCTCCGCGTGGGGTAGCAATCAGCCCCAGCATTTT. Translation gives CASAWGSNQPQHF.

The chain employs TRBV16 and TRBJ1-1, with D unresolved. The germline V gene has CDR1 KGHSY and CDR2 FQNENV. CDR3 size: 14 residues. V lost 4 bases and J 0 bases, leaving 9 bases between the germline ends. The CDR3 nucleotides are TGTGCCAGCAGCCTAAATACTTTGAACACTGAAGCTTTCTTT. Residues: CASSLNTLNTEAFF.

The CDR3 sequence is CAWSATGALYGYTF. CDR3 bases: TGTGCCTGGAGTGCGACAGGAGCCCTCTATGGCTACACCTTC. The V and J genes are TRBV30 and TRBJ1-2, with D maybe TRBD1 (6 bases). Looked up from germline, CDR1 is GTSNPN and CDR2 is SVGIG (reference sequence). This CDR3 region has 14 residues. The V end was cut by 1 base, the J end by 4 bases, with 13 bases between.

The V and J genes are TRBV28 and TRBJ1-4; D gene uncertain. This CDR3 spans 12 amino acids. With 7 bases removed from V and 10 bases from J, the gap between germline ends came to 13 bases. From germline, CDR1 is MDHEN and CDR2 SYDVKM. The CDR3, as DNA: TGTGCCAGCACCCCACCACGTGGAAAACTGTTTTTT. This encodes CASTPPRGKLFF.

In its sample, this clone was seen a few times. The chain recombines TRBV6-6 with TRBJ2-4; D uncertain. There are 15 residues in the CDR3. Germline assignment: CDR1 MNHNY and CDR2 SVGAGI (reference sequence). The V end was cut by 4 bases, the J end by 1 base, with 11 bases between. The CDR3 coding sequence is TGTGCCAGCAGTTCCCCCGATAGGGCCAAAAACATTCAGTACTTC. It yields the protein CASSSPDRAKNIQYF.

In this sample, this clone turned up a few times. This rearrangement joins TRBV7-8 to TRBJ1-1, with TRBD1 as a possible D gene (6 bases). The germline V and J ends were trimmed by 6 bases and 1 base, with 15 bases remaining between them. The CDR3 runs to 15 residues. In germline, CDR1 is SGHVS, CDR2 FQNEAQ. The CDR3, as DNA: TGTGCCAGCAGTTCGACCTTGGGACAGAACACTGAAGCTTTCTTT. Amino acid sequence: CASSSTLGQNTEAFF. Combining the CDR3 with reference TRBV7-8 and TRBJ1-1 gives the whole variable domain GAGVSQSPRYKVAKRGQDVALRCDPISGHVSLFWYQQALGQGPEFLTYFQNEAQLDKSGLPSDRFFAERPEGSVSTLKIQRTQQEDSAVYLCASSSTLGQNTEAFFGQGTRLTVV.

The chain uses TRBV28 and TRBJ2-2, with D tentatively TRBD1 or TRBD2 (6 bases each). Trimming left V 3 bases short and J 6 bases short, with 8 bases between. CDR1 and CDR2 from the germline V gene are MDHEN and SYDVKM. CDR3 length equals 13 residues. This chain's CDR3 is CASSLGGPGELFF. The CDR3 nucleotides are TGTGCCAGCAGTTTGGGGGGCCCCGGGGAGCTGTTTTTT. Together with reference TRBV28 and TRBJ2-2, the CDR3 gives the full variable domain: DVKVTQSSRYLVKRTGEKVFLECVQDMDHENMFWYRQDPGLGLRLIYFSYDVKMKEKGDIPEGYSVSREKKERFSLILESASTNQTSMYLCASSLGGPGELFFGEGSRLTVL.

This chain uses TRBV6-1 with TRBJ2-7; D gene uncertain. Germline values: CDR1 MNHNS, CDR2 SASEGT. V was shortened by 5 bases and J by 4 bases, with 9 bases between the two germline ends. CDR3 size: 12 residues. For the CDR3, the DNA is TGTGCCAGCAGTCCGACTGATTACGAGCAGTACTTC. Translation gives CASSPTDYEQYF.

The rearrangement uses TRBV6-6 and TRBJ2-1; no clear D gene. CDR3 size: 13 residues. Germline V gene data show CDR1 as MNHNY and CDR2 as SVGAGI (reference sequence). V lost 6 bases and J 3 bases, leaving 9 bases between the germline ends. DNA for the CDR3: TGTGCCAGCAGAAGAGACGACTACAATGAGCAGTTCTTC. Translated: CASRRDDYNEQFF.

The CDR3 loop is CASTKVGETQYF. CDR3 nucleotide sequence: TGTGCCAGTACCAAGGTCGGGGAGACCCAGTACTTC. The V and J genes are TRBV19 and TRBJ2-5; unclear D gene. With 7 bases removed from V and 5 bases from J, the gap between germline ends came to 11 bases. This CDR3 has 12 amino acids. Germline-derived CDR1 and CDR2 are LNHDA and SQIVND (reference sequence).

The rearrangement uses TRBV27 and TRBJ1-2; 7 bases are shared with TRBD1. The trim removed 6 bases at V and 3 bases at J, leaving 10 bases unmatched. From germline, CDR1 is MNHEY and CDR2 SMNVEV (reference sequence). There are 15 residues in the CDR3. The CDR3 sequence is CASSPRTGQDYGYTF. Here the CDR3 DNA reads TGTGCCAGCAGCCCCCGGACAGGTCAGGACTATGGCTACACCTTC.

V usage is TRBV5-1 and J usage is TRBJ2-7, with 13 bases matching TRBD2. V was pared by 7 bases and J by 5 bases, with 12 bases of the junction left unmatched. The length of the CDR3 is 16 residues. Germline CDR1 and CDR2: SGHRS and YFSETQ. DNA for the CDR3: TGCGCCAGCGATCCCGGGACTAGCGGGGTCCCCAACGAGCAGTACTTC. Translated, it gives CASDPGTSGVPNEQYF.

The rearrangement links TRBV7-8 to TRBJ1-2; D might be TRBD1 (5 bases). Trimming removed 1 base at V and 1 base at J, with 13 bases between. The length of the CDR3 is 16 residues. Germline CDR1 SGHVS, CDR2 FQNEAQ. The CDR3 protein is CASSLDRSGFNYGYTF. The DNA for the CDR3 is TGTGCCAGCAGCTTAGATAGGTCAGGGTTTAACTATGGCTACACCTTC.

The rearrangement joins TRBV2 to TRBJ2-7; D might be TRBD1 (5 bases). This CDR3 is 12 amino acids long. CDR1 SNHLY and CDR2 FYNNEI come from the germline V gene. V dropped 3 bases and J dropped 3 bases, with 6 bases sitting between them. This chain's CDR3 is CASSEDNYEQYF. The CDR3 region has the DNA TGTGCCAGCAGTGAGGACAACTACGAGCAGTACTTC.

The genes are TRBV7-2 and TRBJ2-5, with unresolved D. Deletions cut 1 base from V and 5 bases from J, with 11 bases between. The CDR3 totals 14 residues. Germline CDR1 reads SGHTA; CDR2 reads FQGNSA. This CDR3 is CASSLVEGGETQYF. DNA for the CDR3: TGTGCCAGCAGCTTAGTCGAAGGTGGCGAGACCCAGTACTTC.